At least ten counts were recorded for the clone carrying this TCR beta chain. Its antigen is as yet unknown. TCRdb reanalysed the 5' RACE reads using MiXCR and keeps one entry per CDR3 protein. The sample contains about 64,000 distinct CDR3 sequences, approximately 23% of which appear only once. Findings and caveats of the study: Tumor Treg TCRs overlapped most with tumor naive CD4+ cells. The TCR gene usage of tumor memory CD4+ T cells clustered together with blood and lymph node memory CD4+ cells and with lymph node naive CD4+ cells.

The V segment lost 2 bases and the J segment 5 bases; nucleotides outside the gene matches: 4. The CDR3 loop spans 14 amino acids. Germline V gene sequence: CDR1 SGHRS, CDR2 YFSETQ. The V gene is TRBV5-1, the J gene TRBJ2-7; 10 bases match TRBD2. This TCR derives from a female donor with breast cancer. Sequenced: memory CD4+ T cells sorted from a lymph node. Subset described: memory CD4+ T cells, CD4+CD45RO+CD25-. This CDR3 is CASSLSGRADEQYF. The CDR3 DNA is TGCGCCAGCAGCTTAAGCGGGAGGGCCGACGAGCAGTACTTC.